Described below is a single T cell receptor (beta chain) sequence and its context. The repertoire was sequenced with immunoSEQ multiplex PCR; TCRdb's copy has only in-frame clones and lacks some. The data hold about 74,000 clones, with 75% to 85% observed a single time. The data were obtained in a study of blood T cell repertoires in COVID-19. As for the study in general: COVID-19 samples from acute and convalescent phases originated in the United States, Italy and Spain. T cells, B-cell-depleted T cells, or PBMCs provided the cDNA or gDNA that served as material.

The trim removed 1 base at V and 8 bases at J, leaving 6 bases unmatched. Germline V gene data show CDR1 as LGHDT and CDR2 as YNNKEL (reference sequence). The CDR3 loop spans 16 amino acids. The sequencing sample was made of peripheral blood. The receptor's source is a human donor in a cohort sampled during active COVID-19. J is TRBJ2-1 and V is TRBV3-1 (or the pseudogene TRBV3-2), with TRBD2 identical over 12 bases. For the CDR3, the DNA is TGTGCCAGCAGCCAAGGACTAGCGGGAGTCTGGCATGAGCAGTTCTTC. Its protein is CASSQGLAGVWHEQFF.